Listed below are T cell receptor beta chains from one sample, sequenced in a study of vaccination effects on CD4 cells after COVID-19. Repertoires were generated with immunoSEQ multiplex PCR, while TCRdb's copy carries only in-frame clones and drops some. Among some 47,000 clones, 70% were seen once, and the ten largest hold around 7%. For these receptors, no antigen is known. The specimen comprised CD4+ T cells from PBMCs cultured without peptide, sampled after COVID-19 vaccination. The source of these receptors is a human donor who received a COVID-19 vaccine. The CDR3 runs from the conserved cysteine through the conserved F or W. A D gene is named only where the DNA matches it firmly. Clone size is stated in some rows and not others, as once, few, many or a class when expanded.

>13|TRBJ1-1|TRBV11-3|-|-
CASSVGKNTEAFF
TGTGCCAGCAGCGTTGGGAAGAACACTGAAGCTTTCTTT
>13|TRBJ1-1|TRBV9|-|-
CASSVARNTEAFF
TGTGCCAGCAGCGTAGCGAGGAACACTGAAGCTTTCTTT
>13|TRBJ2-2|TRBV19|TRBD2|few
CASRIAGTGELFF
TGTGCCAGTAGAATAGCGGGGACCGGGGAGCTGTTTTTT
>14|TRBJ1-2|TRBV5-1|TRBD1|-
CASEADNRGSGYTF
TGCGCCAGCGAGGCCGACAACAGGGGTTCCGGCTACACCTTC
>14|TRBJ2-1|TRBV7-2|TRBD2|few
CASRAGGFSNEQFF
TGTGCCAGCAGAGCGGGAGGGTTTTCGAATGAGCAGTTCTTC
>14|TRBJ2-5|TRBV7-9|TRBD2|-
CASTESGGAETQYF
TGTGCCAGCACGGAGAGCGGGGGGGCGGAGACCCAGTACTTC
>15|TRBJ1-2|TRBV6-1|-|few
CASSEDLATNYGYTF
TGTGCCAGCAGTGAAGATTTGGCTACTAACTATGGCTACACCTTC
>13|TRBJ1-6|TRBV6-5|-|-
CASSNNRDSPLHF
TGTGCCAGCAGTAACAATAGGGATTCACCCCTCCACTTT
>17|TRBJ2-4|TRBV11-2|-|-
CASSLVAEYLAKNIQYF
TGTGCCAGCAGCTTAGTGGCAGAATACCTAGCCAAAAACATTCAGTACTTC
>15|TRBJ2-3|TRBV5-5|-|-
CASSLRGFRTDTQYF
TGTGCCAGCAGCTTGAGGGGATTTCGGACAGATACGCAGTATTTT
>15|TRBJ2-3|TRBV29-1|TRBD2|-
CSVIGVAGNTDTQYF
TGCAGCGTAATCGGGGTAGCGGGAAACACAGATACGCAGTATTTT
>14|TRBJ1-2|TRBV6-4|-|few
CASSDSTVNYGYTF
TGTGCCAGCAGTGACTCGACGGTTAACTATGGCTACACCTTC
>12|TRBJ2-7|TRBV10-3|-|-
CAIMGSGYEQYF
TGTGCCATCATGGGTAGCGGATACGAGCAGTACTTC
>14|TRBJ1-6|TRBV5-1|-|few
CASSRDFGNSPLHF
TGCGCCAGCAGTAGGGACTTCGGTAATTCACCCCTCCACTTT
>12|TRBJ1-2|TRBV5-1|-|medium-sized
CASSLGGVADTF
TGCGCCAGCAGCTTGGGCGGAGTCGCGGACACCTTC
>16|TRBJ2-7|TRBV5-5|TRBD1|once
CASSVGPGTGTYEQYF
TGTGCCAGCAGCGTGGGGCCCGGGACAGGAACTTACGAGCAGTACTTC
>14|TRBJ1-3|TRBV13|-|few
CASRQTGSGNTIYF
TGTGCCAGCAGGCAAACAGGGTCTGGAAACACCATATATTTT
>13|TRBJ2-1|TRBV27|TRBD1|few
CASHRGSHNEQFF
TGTGCCAGCCACAGGGGGTCCCACAATGAGCAGTTCTTC
>14|TRBJ2-7|TRBV2|-|-
CASTRDSYSYEQYF
TGTGCCAGCACGCGGGACTCATACTCCTACGAGCAGTACTTC
>12|TRBJ1-1|TRBV2|-|-
CASSEGVAEAFF
TGTGCCAGCAGTGAAGGGGTGGCTGAAGCTTTCTTT